This T cell receptor beta chain came from a study of graft-versus-host responses after intestinal transplantation. Clones were read by immunoSEQ multiplex PCR, and TCRdb kept only the in-frame ones, dropping some. Of about 100,000 clones listed, more than 75% were seen once; the top ten hold 0.9% to 1%. On this clone itself: The antigen is undetermined.

The starting material was unstimulated CD4+ T cells sorted from spleen or lymph node cells, obtained before transplant. This receptor was taken from a human donor who was the organ donor for an intestinal transplant.

The CDR3 here is CAIKTGGSNTGELFF. The CDR3, as DNA: TGTGCCATCAAGACAGGGGGCTCTAACACCGGGGAGCTGTTTTTT. The chain uses TRBV10-3 and TRBJ2-2; TRBD1 agrees at 10 bases. Germline assignment: CDR1 ENHRY and CDR2 SYGVKD. The CDR3 runs to 15 residues. V gave up 7 bases and J gave up 2 bases; unmatched junction bases: 4.